A single sample gave rise to the 28 T cell receptor beta chains below, sequenced in a study of neurological immune-mediated disorders. Via MiXCR, TCRdb re-called the 5' RACE reads, giving one row per CDR3 protein. The sample lists tens of thousands of distinct CDR3 sequences; roughly 15% were seen once. The sequenced sample consisted of PBMCs. All receptors come from a woman between 50 and 59 years old in good health.

Ten or more counts support this clonotype. The chain employs TRBV5-1 and TRBJ1-1, with D possibly being TRBD1 (5 bases). The CDR3 is made up of 14 amino acids. V was shortened by 1 base and J by 1 base, with 8 bases between the two germline ends. Germline CDR1 and CDR2: SGHRS and YFSETQ. CDR3 DNA: TGCGCCAGCAGCTTGTTCAGGGCGAACACTGAAGCTTTCTTT. Translating it yields CASSLFRANTEAFF.

This clonotype has at least ten counts. The chain combines TRBV6-5 with TRBJ2-1; 9 bases line up with TRBD2. V was pared by 4 bases and J by 3 bases, with 7 bases of the junction left unmatched. CDR1 is MNHEY, CDR2 SVGAGI, per germline. This CDR3 has 16 amino acids. CDR3 in amino acids: CASSSFLAGIYNEQFF. The CDR3 bases are TGTGCCAGCAGTTCATTCCTAGCGGGAATCTACAATGAGCAGTTCTTC.

Turning to this clonotype: This may come from a read error, since a much larger clone is one base off. The J gene is TRBJ2-5, the V gene TRBV19; no reliable D call. The J call may be faulty, since TRBJ2-7 better matches the DNA end. Germline V gene data show CDR1 as LNHDA and CDR2 as SQIVND (reference sequence). The CDR3 is 13 residues long. In DNA, the CDR3 is TGTGCCAGTAGTCCCTGGAATTCCTACGAGCAGTACTTC. Translating it yields CASSPWNSYEQYF.

With regard to this clonotype: Since a much larger clone is just one base distant, this may be a read error. The chain is built from TRBV3-1 and TRBJ1-1; tentatively, D is TRBD1 (6 bases). The germline V gene has CDR1 LGHDT and CDR2 YNNKEL (reference sequence). The CDR3 contains 15 residues. The CDR3 protein is CVSSQVRQAGTEAFF. As DNA, the CDR3 is TGTGTCAGCAGCCAAGTCCGACAGGCGGGGACTGAAGCTTTCTTT.

This clonotype came up many times. The V and J genes are TRBV7-3 and TRBJ1-4, with a possible D match to TRBD1 (5 bases). Trimming pared 5 bases from V and 3 bases from J, leaving 28 bases between. There are 20 residues in the CDR3. CDR1 is SGHTA, CDR2 FQGTGA, per germline. In DNA form, the CDR3 reads TGTGCCAGCAGCCCGGAGAGGGGCCTAACTTATCTGGAGGCTAATGAAAAACTGTTTTTT. It specifies CASSPERGLTYLEANEKLFF.

This clonotype has a count of ten or more. The chain has TRBV7-2 and TRBJ1-3, with TRBD1 matching 8 bases. Germline CDR1 SGHTA, CDR2 FQGNSA. The V and J ends lost 1 base and 4 bases, in that order; junction bases with no gene match: 9. This CDR3 is built from 17 residues. CDR3 protein: CASSLGGQGVAGNTIYF. The CDR3 DNA reads TGTGCCAGCAGCTTAGGTGGACAGGGAGTCGCGGGAAACACCATATATTTT.

The sample holds a few counts of this clonotype. The genes are TRBV20-1 and TRBJ2-7; TRBD2 matches 11 bases. This CDR3 has 16 residues. Trimming took 0 bases from V and 4 from J; bases not matched to a gene: 8. From germline, CDR1 is DFQATT and CDR2 SNEGSKA (reference sequence). The CDR3 is CSARDPSGRRGYEQYF. CDR3 coding DNA: TGCAGTGCTAGAGATCCTAGCGGGAGGAGAGGTTACGAGCAGTACTTC.

This clonotype has a count of ten or more. V and J are TRBV7-2 and TRBJ2-3, with TRBD2 matching 8 bases. Germline CDR1 is SGHTA and CDR2 is FQGNSA. CDR3 length: 15 residues. After removal of 5 bases from V and 4 bases from J, the junction contained 8 bases not matched to a gene. The CDR3 DNA reads TGTGCCAGCAGCCCCGGGGGGGTTTCTGCAGATACGCAGTATTTT. Translated, it gives CASSPGGVSADTQYF.

This clonotype was recorded many times. J is TRBJ1-1 and V is TRBV12-3 or TRBV12-4, with 9 bases fitting TRBD1. CDR3 size: 13 residues. After removal of 10 bases from V and 5 bases from J, the junction contained 8 bases not matched to a gene. The chain's CDR3 is CATLTTGGTEAFF. The CDR3 DNA reads TGTGCCACGCTGACGACAGGGGGAACTGAAGCTTTCTTT.

Comments on this clonotype: A read error may explain this, as a much larger clone is one base away. The chain carries TRBV7-9 and TRBJ2-2; the D is unclear. V was cut by 2 bases and J by 1 base, with 2 bases left in between. CDR3 length equals 13 residues. Germline CDR1 SEHNR, CDR2 FQNEAQ (reference sequence). The CDR3 nucleotides are TGTGCCAGCAGCTTATGGAACACCGGGGAGCTGTTTTTT. Protein: CASSLWNTGELFF.

This clonotype was recorded many times. CDR3 DNA sequence: TGTGCCAGCAGCCGCTTCCAGGGCTCGAACACCGGGGAGCTGTTTTTT. The encoded protein is CASSRFQGSNTGELFF. V is TRBV3-1 and J is TRBJ2-2, with a tentative D call TRBD1 (5 bases). Germline lookup yields CDR1 LGHDT and CDR2 YNNKEL (reference sequence). This CDR3 has 16 amino acids. Trimming took off 4 bases at V and 0 bases at J, with 12 bases between the two ends.

This clonotype was seen repeatedly, ten times or more. The rearrangement uses TRBV5-1 and TRBJ2-3; 11 nucleotides line up with TRBD2. Germline-derived CDR1 and CDR2 are SGHRS and YFSETQ. The ends lost 4 bases at V and 2 bases at J; junction bases unmatched: 6. The CDR3 loop spans 16 amino acids. The CDR3 spells CASSAGTSGYTDTQYF. In DNA form, the CDR3 reads TGCGCCAGCAGCGCCGGGACTAGCGGATACACAGATACGCAGTATTTT.

This clonotype was found many times. The chain employs TRBV28 and TRBJ1-5, with 7 bases that match TRBD1. CDR1 MDHEN and CDR2 SYDVKM come from the germline V gene. The V segment lost 2 bases and the J segment 7 bases; nucleotides outside the gene matches: 11. The CDR3 covers 16 residues. The CDR3 DNA reads as TGTGCCAGCAGTTTAAATAGGGTAGGGGGCCTGCAGCCCCAGCATTTT. Translated: CASSLNRVGGLQPQHF.

This clonotype was counted ten times or more. V is TRBV5-6 and J is TRBJ1-2; D is possibly TRBD1 (5 bases). V lost 0 bases, J lost 5 bases, and 20 bases lay in between. The CDR3 contains 17 residues. Germline V gene data show CDR1 as SGHDT and CDR2 as YYEEEE. In DNA form, the CDR3 reads TGTGCCAGCAGCTTGGGGATTGGGACCACCCGCGGGTATGGCTACACCTTC. It specifies CASSLGIGTTRGYGYTF.

The sample holds many counts of this clonotype. V and J are TRBV28 and TRBJ2-5; a weak D match, TRBD2 (6 bases). This CDR3 spans 12 amino acids. From germline, CDR1 is MDHEN and CDR2 SYDVKM. V was shortened by 8 bases and J by 3 bases, with 10 bases between the two germline ends. The CDR3 is CASRGTEETQYF. CDR3 nucleotide sequence: TGTGCCAGCCGCGGGACCGAAGAGACCCAGTACTTC.

This clonotype was counted many times. The chain links TRBV5-1 to TRBJ2-5; possibly TRBD1 for D (6 bases). Germline CDR1 SGHRS, CDR2 YFSETQ. The length of the CDR3 is 15 residues. V was pared by 3 bases and J by 3 bases, with 15 bases between. In nucleotides, the CDR3 is TGCGCCAGCAGCTCTGGACAGACGTGGGAAGAGACCCAGTACTTC. As protein: CASSSGQTWEETQYF.

This clonotype was counted ten times or more. The chain couples TRBV14 to TRBJ1-1; D remains unclear. Germline assignment: CDR1 SGHDN and CDR2 FVKESK. V gave up 6 bases and J gave up 0 bases, with 11 bases separating them. The CDR3 sequence is 14 residues long. In nucleotides, the CDR3 is TGTGCCAGCAGTGGAAGGGTTATGAACACTGAAGCTTTCTTT. This codes for CASSGRVMNTEAFF.

The table lists this clonotype with many counts. The V gene is TRBV5-1, the J gene TRBJ2-5, with D tentatively TRBD1 (5 bases). This CDR3 contains 13 residues. Germline-derived CDR1 and CDR2 are SGHRS and YFSETQ. V was cut by 1 base and J by 3 bases, with 7 bases left in between. This CDR3 reads CASSLPGKETQYF. CDR3 DNA: TGCGCCAGCAGCTTGCCAGGGAAAGAGACCCAGTACTTC.

This clonotype was seen many times. The chain couples TRBV5-1 to TRBJ1-1, with D tentatively TRBD1 (6 bases). Looked up from germline, CDR1 is SGHRS and CDR2 is YFSETQ. The V end was cut by 2 bases, the J end by 4 bases, with 12 bases between. The CDR3 loop spans 14 amino acids. In nucleotides, the CDR3 is TGCGCCAGCAGCTTATTAGAGGGGGGCACTGAAGCTTTCTTT. Translated, it gives CASSLLEGGTEAFF. Using reference TRBV5-1 and TRBJ1-1 for the parts outside the CDR3, the full variable domain is KAGVTQTPRYLIKTRGQQVTLSCSPISGHRSVSWYQQTPGQGLQFLFEYFSETQRNKGNFPGRFSGRQFSNSRSEMNVSTLELGDSALYLCASSLLEGGTEAFFGQGTRLTVV.

This clonotype was detected many times. The chain employs TRBV3-1 and TRBJ1-2, with D tentatively TRBD1 (6 bases). Germline assignment: CDR1 LGHDT and CDR2 YNNKEL (reference sequence). The V and J ends lost 4 bases and 4 bases respectively, with 19 bases between them. The CDR3 has 16 residues. Here the CDR3 DNA reads TGTGCCAGCAGCCCCGGGACACCCGCCGAACTCTATGGCTACACCTTC. Its protein product is CASSPGTPAELYGYTF.

V is TRBV19 and J is TRBJ1-1; D gene unclear. V lost 1 base and J lost 4, with 10 bases in between. Per germline, CDR1 LNHDA and CDR2 SQIVND (reference sequence). This CDR3 spans 14 amino acids. CDR3 loop: CASSIAPDPTEAFF. DNA for the CDR3: TGTGCCAGTAGTATAGCCCCGGATCCCACTGAAGCTTTCTTT.

The sample holds many counts of this clonotype. V and J are TRBV12-3 or TRBV12-4 and TRBJ1-4; TRBD1 aligns across 9 bases. The trim removed 6 bases at V and 5 bases at J, leaving 4 bases unmatched. CDR3 length: 14 residues. This CDR3 is CASRGQGGNEKLFF. Here the CDR3 DNA reads TGTGCCAGCAGGGGACAGGGAGGAAATGAAAAACTGTTTTTT.

The sample holds many counts of this clonotype. The genes are TRBV5-6 and TRBJ1-5, with D possibly being TRBD1 (6 bases). The germline CDR1 and CDR2 sequences are SGHDT and YYEEEE. The CDR3 runs to 16 residues. The V end lost 0 bases, the J end lost 5 bases, and 15 bases lay between the germline ends. Here the CDR3 reads CASSLAGQGNHQPQHF. The CDR3 coding sequence is TGTGCCAGCAGCTTGGCCGGGCAGGGGAACCATCAGCCCCAGCATTTT.

The chain carries TRBV6-6 and TRBJ2-3, with 12 bases that match TRBD2. The length of the CDR3 is 18 residues. Unmatched junction bases numbered 6, after V lost 2 bases and J lost 0 bases. Per the germline V gene, CDR1 is MNHNY and CDR2 is SVGAGI (reference sequence). The CDR3 DNA sequence: TGTGCCAGCAGTTACACCCTAGCGGGGGGGATTAGCACAGATACGCAGTATTTT. It encodes CASSYTLAGGISTDTQYF.

The sample holds a few counts of this clonotype. A much bigger clone sits one base away, suggesting this may be a read error. V and J are TRBV7-9 and TRBJ2-4, with unresolved D. This CDR3 spans 13 amino acids. The germline V gene has CDR1 SEHNR and CDR2 FQNEAQ (reference sequence). The CDR3 reads CVSSDLAKNIQYF. CDR3 sequence (DNA): TGTGTCAGCAGCGACCTAGCCAAAAACATTCAGTACTTC.

V and J are TRBV20-1 and TRBJ1-4; D unresolved. The ends were cut back, 5 bases at V and 2 bases at J, with 12 bases in the middle. The CDR3 contains 14 residues. Germline-derived CDR1 and CDR2 are DFQATT and SNEGSKA (reference sequence). For the CDR3, the DNA is TGCAGTGCTCCAGCGGGCCCGACTAATGAAAAACTGTTTTTT. It encodes CSAPAGPTNEKLFF.

The chain recombines TRBV24-1 with TRBJ2-3; 9 positions match TRBD1. This CDR3 contains 18 residues. Germline values: CDR1 KGHDR, CDR2 SFDVKD. V shed 2 bases and J 6 bases; nucleotides not matched to a gene: 14. CDR3 loop: CATSDSGTGTTLEDTQYF. In nucleotides, the CDR3 is TGTGCCACCAGTGATTCCGGGACAGGGACTACTCTTGAGGATACGCAGTATTTT.

This sequence joins TRBV29-1 and TRBJ2-3, with D maybe TRBD2 (6 bases). Germline CDR1 and CDR2: SQVTM and ANQGSEA. With 4 bases removed from V and 6 bases from J, the gap between germline ends came to 17 bases. The CDR3 totals 14 residues. CDR3 bases: TGCAGCGTTGGGGCGGGGACCGTCAGCGATACGCAGTATTTT. This codes for CSVGAGTVSDTQYF.